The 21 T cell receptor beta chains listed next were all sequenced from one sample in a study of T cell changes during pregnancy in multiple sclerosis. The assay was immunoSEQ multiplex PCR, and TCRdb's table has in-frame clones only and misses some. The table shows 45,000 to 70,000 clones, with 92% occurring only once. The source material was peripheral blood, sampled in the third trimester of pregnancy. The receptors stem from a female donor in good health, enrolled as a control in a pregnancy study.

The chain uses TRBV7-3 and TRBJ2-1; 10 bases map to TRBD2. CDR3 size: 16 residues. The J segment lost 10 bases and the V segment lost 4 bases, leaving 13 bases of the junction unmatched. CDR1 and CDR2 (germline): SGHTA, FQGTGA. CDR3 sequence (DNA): TGTGCCAGCAGCTCTAGCGGGGGTCCCGTTTCGGGAGAGCAGTTCTTC. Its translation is CASSSSGGPVSGEQFF.

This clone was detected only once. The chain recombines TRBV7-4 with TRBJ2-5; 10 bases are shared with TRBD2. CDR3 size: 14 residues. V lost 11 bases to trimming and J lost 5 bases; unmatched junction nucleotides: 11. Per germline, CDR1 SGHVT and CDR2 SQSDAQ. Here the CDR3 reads CAPRWLAGEETQYF. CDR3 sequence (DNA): TGTGCCCCCAGGTGGCTAGCGGGAGAGGAGACCCAGTACTTC.

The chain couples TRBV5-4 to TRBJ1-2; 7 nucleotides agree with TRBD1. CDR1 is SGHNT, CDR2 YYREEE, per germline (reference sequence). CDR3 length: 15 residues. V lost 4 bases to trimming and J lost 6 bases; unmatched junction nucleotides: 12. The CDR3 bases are TGTGCCAGCAGCGCCCCGCAGGGGGATGATCATGGCTACACCTTC. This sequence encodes CASSAPQGDDHGYTF.

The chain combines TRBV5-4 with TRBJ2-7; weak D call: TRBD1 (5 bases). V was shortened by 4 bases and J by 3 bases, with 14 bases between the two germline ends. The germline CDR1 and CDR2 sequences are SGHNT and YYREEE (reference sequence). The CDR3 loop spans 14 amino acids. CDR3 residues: CASSPNQGDYEQYF. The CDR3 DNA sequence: TGTGCCAGCAGCCCAAATCAAGGGGACTACGAGCAGTACTTC.

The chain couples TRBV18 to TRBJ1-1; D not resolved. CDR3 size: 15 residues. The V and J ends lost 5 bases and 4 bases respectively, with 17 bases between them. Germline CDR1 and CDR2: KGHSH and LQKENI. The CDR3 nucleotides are TGTGCCAGCTCAACGCTTCCATCGGCGGGCACTGAAGCTTTCTTT. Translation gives CASSTLPSAGTEAFF.

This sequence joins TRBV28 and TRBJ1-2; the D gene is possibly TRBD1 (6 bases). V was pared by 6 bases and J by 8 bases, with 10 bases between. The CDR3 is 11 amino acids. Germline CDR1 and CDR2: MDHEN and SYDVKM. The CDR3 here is CASSNRVGYTF. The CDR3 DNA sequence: TGTGCCAGCAGCAACAGGGTAGGCTACACCTTC.

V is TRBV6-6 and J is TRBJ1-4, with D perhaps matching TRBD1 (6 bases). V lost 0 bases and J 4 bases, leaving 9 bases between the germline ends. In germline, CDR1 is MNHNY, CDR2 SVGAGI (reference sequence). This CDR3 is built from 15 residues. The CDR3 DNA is TGTGCCAGCAGTTACTCCAGGGGCAATAATGAAAAACTGTTTTTT. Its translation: CASSYSRGNNEKLFF.

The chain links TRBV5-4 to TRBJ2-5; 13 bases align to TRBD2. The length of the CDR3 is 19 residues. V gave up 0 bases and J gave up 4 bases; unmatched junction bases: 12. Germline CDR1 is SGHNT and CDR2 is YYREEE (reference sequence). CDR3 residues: CASSLGTSGSGGLVETQYF. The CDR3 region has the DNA TGTGCCAGCAGCTTGGGGACTAGCGGGAGCGGTGGATTAGTAGAGACCCAGTACTTC.

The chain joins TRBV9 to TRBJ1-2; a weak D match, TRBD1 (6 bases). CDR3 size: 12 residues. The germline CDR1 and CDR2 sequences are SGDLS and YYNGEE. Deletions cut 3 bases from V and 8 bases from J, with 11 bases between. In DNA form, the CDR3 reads TGTGCCAGCAGCGGGAACAGGGAAGGCTACACCTTC. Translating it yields CASSGNREGYTF.

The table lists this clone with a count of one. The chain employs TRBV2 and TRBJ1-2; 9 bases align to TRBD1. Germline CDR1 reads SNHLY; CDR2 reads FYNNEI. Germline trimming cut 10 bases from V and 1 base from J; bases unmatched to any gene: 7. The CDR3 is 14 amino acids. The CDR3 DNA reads TGTGCCACCACGGGACAGGGAGTTAACTATGGCTACACCTTC. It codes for CATTGQGVNYGYTF.

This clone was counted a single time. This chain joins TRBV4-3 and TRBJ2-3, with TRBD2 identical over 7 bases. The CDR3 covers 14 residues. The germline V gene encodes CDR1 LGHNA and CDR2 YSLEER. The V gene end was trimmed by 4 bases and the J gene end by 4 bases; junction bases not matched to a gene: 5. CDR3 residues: CASSPGGWSDTQYF. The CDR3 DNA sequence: TGCGCCAGCAGCCCCGGGGGGTGGTCAGATACGCAGTATTTT.

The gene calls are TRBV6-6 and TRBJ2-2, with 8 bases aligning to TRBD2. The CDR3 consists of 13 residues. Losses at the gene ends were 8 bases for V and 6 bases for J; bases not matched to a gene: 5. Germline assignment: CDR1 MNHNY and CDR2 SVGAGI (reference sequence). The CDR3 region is CASWPGGAGELFF. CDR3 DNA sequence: TGTGCCAGCTGGCCGGGAGGGGCCGGGGAGCTGTTTTTT.

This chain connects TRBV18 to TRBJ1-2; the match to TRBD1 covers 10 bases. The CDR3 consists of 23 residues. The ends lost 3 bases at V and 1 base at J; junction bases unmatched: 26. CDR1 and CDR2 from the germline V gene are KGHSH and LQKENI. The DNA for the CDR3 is TGTGCCAGCTCACCTATCGGGCCATCCTCGACAGGGGGCCAGCTTAACTATAACTATGGCTACACCTTC. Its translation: CASSPIGPSSTGGQLNYNYGYTF.

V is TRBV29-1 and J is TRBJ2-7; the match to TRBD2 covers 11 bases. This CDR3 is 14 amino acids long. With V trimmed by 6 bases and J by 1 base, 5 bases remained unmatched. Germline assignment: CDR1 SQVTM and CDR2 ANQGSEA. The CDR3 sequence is CSVTSGGLSYEQYF. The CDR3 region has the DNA TGCAGCGTAACTAGCGGGGGCCTTTCCTACGAGCAGTACTTC.

CDR3 bases: TGTGCCTGGAGCGTCTACAATGAGCAGTTCTTC. Translation: CAWSVYNEQFF. The chain carries TRBV30 and TRBJ2-1; D gene ambiguous. Germline CDR1 GTSNPN, CDR2 SVGIG (reference sequence). The CDR3 spans 11 residues. Trimming cost V 3 bases and J 3 bases, with 3 bases left between them.

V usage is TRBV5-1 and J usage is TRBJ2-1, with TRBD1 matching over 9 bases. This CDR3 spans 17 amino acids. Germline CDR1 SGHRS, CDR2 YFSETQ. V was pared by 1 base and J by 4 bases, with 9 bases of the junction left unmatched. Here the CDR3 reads CASSLHPPGTGYNEQFF. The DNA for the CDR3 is TGCGCCAGCAGCTTGCACCCTCCCGGGACAGGGTACAATGAGCAGTTCTTC.

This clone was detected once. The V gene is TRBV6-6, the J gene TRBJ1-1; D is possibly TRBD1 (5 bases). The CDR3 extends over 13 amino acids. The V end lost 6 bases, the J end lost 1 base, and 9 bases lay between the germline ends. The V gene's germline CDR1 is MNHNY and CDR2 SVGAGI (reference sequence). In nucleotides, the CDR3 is TGTGCCAGCAGCCTTGGACAGAACACTGAAGCTTTCTTT. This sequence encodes CASSLGQNTEAFF.

The CDR3 protein is CASSFGLHYEQYF. CDR3 DNA sequence: TGTGCCAGCAGTTTTGGACTGCACTACGAGCAGTACTTC. The chain links TRBV27 to TRBJ2-7; D may be TRBD2 (5 bases). The germline V gene encodes CDR1 MNHEY and CDR2 SMNVEV (reference sequence). The CDR3 runs 13 residues. Trimming shortened V by 3 bases and J by 3 bases, and 9 bases separated the two germline ends.

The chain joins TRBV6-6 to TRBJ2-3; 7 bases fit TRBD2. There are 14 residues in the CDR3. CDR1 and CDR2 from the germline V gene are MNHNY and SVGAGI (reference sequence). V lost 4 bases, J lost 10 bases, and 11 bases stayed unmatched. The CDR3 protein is CASSSSSGAGAQYF. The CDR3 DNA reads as TGTGCCAGCAGTTCCTCCTCGGGTGCGGGAGCGCAGTATTTT.

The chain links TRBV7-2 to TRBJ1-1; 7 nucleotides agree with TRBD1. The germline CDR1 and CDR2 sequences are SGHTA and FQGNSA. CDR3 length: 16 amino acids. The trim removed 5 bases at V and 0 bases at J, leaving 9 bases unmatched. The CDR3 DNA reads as TGTGCCAGCAGCCAGGGACAGAATGACATGAACACTGAAGCTTTCTTT. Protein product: CASSQGQNDMNTEAFF.

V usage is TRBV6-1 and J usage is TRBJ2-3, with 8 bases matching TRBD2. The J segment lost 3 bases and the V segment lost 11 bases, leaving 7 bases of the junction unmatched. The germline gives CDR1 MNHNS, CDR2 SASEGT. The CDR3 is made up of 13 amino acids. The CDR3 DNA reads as TGTGCCGCGCGGGGGGCCGAGACAGATACGCAGTATTTT. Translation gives CAARGAETDTQYF.